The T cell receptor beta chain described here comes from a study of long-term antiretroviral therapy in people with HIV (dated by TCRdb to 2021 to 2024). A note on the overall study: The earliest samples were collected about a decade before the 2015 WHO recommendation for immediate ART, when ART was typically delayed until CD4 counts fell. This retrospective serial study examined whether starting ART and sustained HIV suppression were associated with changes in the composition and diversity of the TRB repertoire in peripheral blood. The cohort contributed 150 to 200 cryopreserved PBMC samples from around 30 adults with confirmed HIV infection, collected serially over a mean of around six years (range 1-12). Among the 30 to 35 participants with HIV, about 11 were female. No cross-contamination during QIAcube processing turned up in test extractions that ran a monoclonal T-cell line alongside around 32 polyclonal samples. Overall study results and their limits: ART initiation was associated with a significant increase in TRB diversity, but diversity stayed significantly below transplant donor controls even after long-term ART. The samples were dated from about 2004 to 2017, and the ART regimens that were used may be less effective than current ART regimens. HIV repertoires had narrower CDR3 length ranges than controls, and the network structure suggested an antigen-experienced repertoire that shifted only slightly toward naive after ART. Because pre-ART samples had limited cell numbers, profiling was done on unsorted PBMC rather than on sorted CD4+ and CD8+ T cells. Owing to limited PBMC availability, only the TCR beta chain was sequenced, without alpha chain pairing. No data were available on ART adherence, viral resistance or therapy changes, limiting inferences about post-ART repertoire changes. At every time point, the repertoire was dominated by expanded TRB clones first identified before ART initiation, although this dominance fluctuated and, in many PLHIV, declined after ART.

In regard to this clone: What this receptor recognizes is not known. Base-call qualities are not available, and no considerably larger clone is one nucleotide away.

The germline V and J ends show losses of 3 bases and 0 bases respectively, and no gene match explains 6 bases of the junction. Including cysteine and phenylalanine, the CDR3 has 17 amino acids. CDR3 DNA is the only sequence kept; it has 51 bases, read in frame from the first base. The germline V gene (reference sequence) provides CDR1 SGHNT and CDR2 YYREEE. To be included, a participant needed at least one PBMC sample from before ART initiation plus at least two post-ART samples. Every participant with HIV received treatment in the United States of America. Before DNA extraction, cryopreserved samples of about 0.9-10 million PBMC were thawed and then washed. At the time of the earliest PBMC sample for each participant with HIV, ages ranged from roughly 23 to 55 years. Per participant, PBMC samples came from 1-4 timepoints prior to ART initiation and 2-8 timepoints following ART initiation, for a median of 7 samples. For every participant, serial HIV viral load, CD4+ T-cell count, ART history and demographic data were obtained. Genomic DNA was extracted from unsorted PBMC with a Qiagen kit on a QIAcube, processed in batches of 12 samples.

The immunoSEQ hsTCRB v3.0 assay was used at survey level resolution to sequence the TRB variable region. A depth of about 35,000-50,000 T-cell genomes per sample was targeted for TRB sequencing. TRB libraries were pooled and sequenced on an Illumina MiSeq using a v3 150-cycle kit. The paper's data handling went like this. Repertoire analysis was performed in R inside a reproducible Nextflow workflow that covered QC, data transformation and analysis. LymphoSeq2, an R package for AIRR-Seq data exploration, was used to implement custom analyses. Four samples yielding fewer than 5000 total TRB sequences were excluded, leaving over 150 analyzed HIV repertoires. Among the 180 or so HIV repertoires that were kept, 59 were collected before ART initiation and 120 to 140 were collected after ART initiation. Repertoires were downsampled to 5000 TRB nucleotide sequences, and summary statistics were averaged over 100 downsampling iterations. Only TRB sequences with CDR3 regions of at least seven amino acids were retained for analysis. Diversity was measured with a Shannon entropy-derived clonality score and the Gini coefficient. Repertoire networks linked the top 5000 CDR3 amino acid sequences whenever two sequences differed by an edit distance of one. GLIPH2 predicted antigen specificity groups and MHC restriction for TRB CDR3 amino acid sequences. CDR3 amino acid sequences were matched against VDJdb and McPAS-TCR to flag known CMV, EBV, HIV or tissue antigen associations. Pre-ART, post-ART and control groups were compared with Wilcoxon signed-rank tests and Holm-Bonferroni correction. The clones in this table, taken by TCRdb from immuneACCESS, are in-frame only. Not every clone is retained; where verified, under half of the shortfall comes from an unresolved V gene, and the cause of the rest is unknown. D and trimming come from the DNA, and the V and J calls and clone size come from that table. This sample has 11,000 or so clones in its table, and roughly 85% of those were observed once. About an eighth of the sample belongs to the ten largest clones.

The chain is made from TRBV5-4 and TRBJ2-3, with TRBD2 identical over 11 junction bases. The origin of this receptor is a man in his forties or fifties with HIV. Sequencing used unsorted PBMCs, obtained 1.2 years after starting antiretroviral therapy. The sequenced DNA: TGTGCCAGCAGCTATAGACTAGCGGGATCTAGCACAGATACGCAGTATTTT. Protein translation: CASSYRLAGSSTDTQYF.